The T cell receptor (beta chain) under discussion was sequenced for a study of shared clonotypes between healthy human individuals. Study in general: The study used three CD4 naive, three CD4 memory, two CD8 naive and one CD8 memory plate per donor.

Original data processing: ImmunoSEQ yielded junction-only sequences lacking quality scores, so filtering differed. Method: immunoSEQ multiplex PCR; TCRdb's copy keeps in-frame clones and lacks some. V, J and clone size derive from that table, while D and trimming were established from the DNA sequence. The sample lists roughly 2.2 million clones, around 93% occurring once. About this clone itself: What it binds is unknown.

Study results and caveats: Between several donors, naive CD4 clonotypes were shared at a level of about 5%. All-four-donor shared clonotypes had higher generation probabilities than non-shared clonotypes did.

In germline, CDR1 is LNHDA, CDR2 SQIVND (reference sequence). The CDR3 has 17 amino acids. Unmatched junction bases numbered 18, after V lost 6 bases and J lost 7 bases. J is TRBJ1-5 and V is TRBV19, with 7 bases lining up with TRBD1. What was sequenced was naive CD4+ T cells from PBMCs. Subset described: CD45RA+ positively selected. The sequence came from a man in his late teens or twenties in good health. Some clones in this sample may be carry-over from other donors' samples. The CDR3 nucleotides read TGTGCCAGTAGCAAAAAAGGGACAGCCATAAAATGGCAGCCCCAGCATTTT. Amino acid sequence: CASSKKGTAIKWQPQHF. The full variable domain, rest sourced from reference TRBV19 and TRBJ1-5, is DGGITQSPKYLFRKEGQNVTLSCEQNLNHDAMYWYRQDPGQGLRLIYYSQIVNDFQKGDIAEGYSVSREKKESFPLTVTSAQKNPTAFYLCASSKKGTAIKWQPQHFGDGTRLSIL.